Each of the 25 T cell receptor beta chains below was sequenced from the same sample in a study of regulatory T cells in long-lasting Graves disease. Stated time point: persistent/refractory GD, antithyroid drugs over 5 years with positive TRAb. Construction of the TCR library relied on RNA isolated from PBMCs. Libraries of TCR beta came from iRepertoire HTBI primers plus Arm-PCR of CDR3 regions. TCRdb fed the multiplex PCR reads into MiXCR, producing one record per CDR3 protein. There are hundreds of thousands of distinct CDR3 sequences in the sample; approximately 31% occur only once, and about 40% lies in the top ten. Sequenced here: peripheral blood mononuclear cells (PBMCs), sampled when the disease was refractory, from a patient treated with antithyroid drugs. The origin of the receptors is a female donor with Graves disease.

This clonotype was recorded once. The rearrangement links TRBV6-1 to TRBJ1-4; tentative D call: TRBD1 (5 bases). Germline CDR1 and CDR2: MNHNS and SASEGT. V was clipped by 5 bases and J by 4 bases, with 11 bases between them. The CDR3 totals 14 residues. CDR3 nucleotides: TGTGCCAGCAGTCGGATAGGGGATAATGAAAAACTGTTTTTT. Its protein is CASSRIGDNEKLFF.

This chain uses TRBV7-3 with TRBJ2-7; 8 bases are shared with TRBD1. Germline V gene lookup returns CDR1 SGHTA and CDR2 FQGTGA. There are 14 residues in the CDR3. V shed 4 bases and J 2 bases; nucleotides not matched to a gene: 4. The CDR3 is CASSWRTGTYEQYF. In nucleotides, the CDR3 is TGTGCCAGCAGCTGGAGGACAGGGACCTACGAGCAGTACTTC.

In the case of this clonotype: Germline and junction disagree at one end, which may indicate a read error. V is TRBV20-1 and J is TRBJ2-4; TRBD1 might be the D (6 bases). This CDR3 region has 14 residues. Germline CDR1 DFQATT, CDR2 SNEGSKA (reference sequence). In DNA form, the CDR3 reads TGCAGTGCTAGAGGACAGGTAGCCAGAAACATTCAGTACTTC. Protein sequence: CSARGQVARNIQYF.

In its sample, this clonotype was seen many times. The chain joins TRBV20-1 to TRBJ1-4; D remains ambiguous. V was clipped by 6 bases and J by 8 bases, with 19 bases between them. From germline, CDR1 is DFQATT and CDR2 SNEGSKA (reference sequence). The CDR3 covers 14 residues. CDR3 in DNA: TGCAGTGCCCAGCGGGGTCCGTCGTTGGAAAAACTGTTTTTT. This sequence encodes CSAQRGPSLEKLFF.

This clonotype turned up a few times. This chain links TRBV5-6 with TRBJ1-5; 7 bases are a match to TRBD1. The CDR3 consists of 16 residues. Germline-derived CDR1 and CDR2 are SGHDT and YYEEEE. The V and J ends lost 0 bases and 5 bases, in that order; junction bases with no gene match: 8. The CDR3 DNA sequence: TGTGCCAGCAGCTTGGGAAAACAGGGGAGGTATCAGCCCCAGCATTTT. It encodes CASSLGKQGRYQPQHF.

In this sample, this clonotype turned up a few times. This rearrangement joins TRBV20-1 to TRBJ1-4, with D maybe TRBD1 (5 bases). Per the germline V gene, CDR1 is DFQATT and CDR2 is SNEGSKA (reference sequence). The germline V and J ends were trimmed by 6 bases and 1 base, with 9 bases remaining between them. CDR3 length equals 13 residues. CDR3 in amino acids: CSAEGVTNEKLFF. CDR3 nucleotides: TGCAGTGCGGAAGGGGTAACTAATGAAAAACTGTTTTTT.

Turning to this clonotype: Given a much more abundant clone one base away, this may be a read error. In this CDR3 the conserved last residue, phenylalanine or tryptophan, is missing, so a read error is likely. The rearrangement uses TRBV12-5 and TRBJ1-1, with D possibly matching TRBD1 (6 bases). The CDR3 has 15 amino acids. V dropped 0 bases and J dropped 5 bases, with 13 bases sitting between them. The germline V gene has CDR1 LGHNT and CDR2 FRNRAP. CDR3 loop: CASGLVLSQGTEAFL. CDR3 DNA sequence: TGTGCTAGTGGTTTGGTACTGTCACAGGGTACTGAAGCTTTCCTT.

The V call is TRBV5-1, the J call TRBJ2-5; 7 bases are a match to TRBD1. The CDR3 loop spans 15 amino acids. Looked up from germline, CDR1 is SGHRS and CDR2 is YFSETQ. With V trimmed by 5 bases and J by 1 base, 8 bases remained unmatched. The CDR3 DNA reads TGCGCCAGCAGTGGGGACAGTCCTTTCCAAGAGACCCAGTACTTC. It is translated as CASSGDSPFQETQYF.

This chain joins TRBV3-1 and TRBJ2-5; D is ambiguous. V lost 1 base and J lost 5, with 8 bases in between. The germline CDR1 and CDR2 sequences are LGHDT and YNNKEL (reference sequence). The CDR3 length is 13 residues. The CDR3 nucleotides are TGTGCCAGCAGCCAAGTTTTTAGCGAGACCCAGTACTTC. Amino acids: CASSQVFSETQYF.

This clonotype came up once. The chain uses TRBV4-1 and TRBJ2-7; D may be TRBD1 (5 bases). CDR3 length: 15 amino acids. Trimming shortened V by 3 bases and J by 2 bases, and 14 bases separated the two germline ends. Per the germline V gene, CDR1 is MGHRA and CDR2 is YSYEKL. CDR3 protein: CASSHRRQLPYEQYF. The CDR3 DNA reads as TGCGCCAGCAGCCACCGCCGACAGTTGCCCTACGAGCAGTACTTC.

The CDR3 nucleotides are TGTGCCACCAGTGGTCCGACAACAGGGGACCCGTATGGCTACACCTTC. Translated, it gives CATSGPTTGDPYGYTF. The rearrangement joins TRBV24-1 to TRBJ1-2; TRBD1 matches 7 bases. The CDR3 length is 16 residues. J was trimmed by 5 bases and V by 5 bases; bases with no gene match: 13. From germline, CDR1 is KGHDR and CDR2 SFDVKD.

At least ten counts were recorded for this clonotype. The chain joins TRBV28 to TRBJ1-1, with 12 nucleotides matching TRBD1. Per the germline V gene, CDR1 is MDHEN and CDR2 is SYDVKM. After removal of 5 bases from V and 0 bases from J, the junction contained 7 bases not matched to a gene. This CDR3 region has 17 residues. The CDR3 DNA is TGTGCCAGCAGTGAGGCCGGGACAGGGGGCCTGAACACTGAAGCTTTCTTT. Translated: CASSEAGTGGLNTEAFF.

Concerning this clonotype: Relative to the germline gene, one junction end is altered; a read error may explain this. The chain couples TRBV6-1 to TRBJ2-7; 7 nucleotides align to TRBD1. The CDR3 is 16 residues long. Germline V gives CDR1 MNHNS, CDR2 SASEGT. CDR3 in DNA: TGTGCCATCAGTGAGTCGCAACAGGGGAGCTCCTACGAGCAGTACTTC. Protein sequence: CAISESQQGSSYEQYF.

This clonotype turned up a few times. The chain is built from TRBV7-2 and TRBJ1-1; D remains unclear. CDR1 is SGHTA, CDR2 FQGNSA, per germline. V was trimmed by 0 bases and J by 9 bases, leaving 8 bases between them. The CDR3 extends over 12 amino acids. The CDR3 sequence is CASSLAPGKAFF. The CDR3 region has the DNA TGTGCCAGCAGCTTAGCCCCGGGAAAAGCTTTCTTT. Full variable domain (remainder filled in from reference TRBV7-2 and TRBJ1-1): GAGVSQSPSNKVTEKGKDVELRCDPISGHTALYWYRQSLGQGLEFLIYFQGNSAPDKSGLPSDRFSAERTGGSVSTLTIQRTQQEDSAVYLCASSLAPGKAFFGQGTRLTVV.

This clonotype was recorded a few times. The gene calls are TRBV5-4 and TRBJ1-2; D is possibly TRBD1 (5 bases). The CDR3 is 14 residues long. Germline V gene data show CDR1 as SGHNT and CDR2 as YYREEE (reference sequence). V shed 1 base and J shed 7 bases, with 14 bases lying between them. The CDR3 DNA is TGTGCCAGCAGCTTGCCCGCGGTGAGGGGTGGCTACACCTTC. Translating gives CASSLPAVRGGYTF.

There are a few counts of this clonotype. The chain links TRBV7-2 to TRBJ2-1; 13 nucleotides match TRBD2. V gave up 2 bases and J gave up 0 bases; unmatched junction bases: 13. The germline gives CDR1 SGHTA, CDR2 FQGNSA. CDR3 length equals 21 residues. Here the CDR3 DNA reads TGTGCCAGCAGCTTAAACCCTAGACTAGCGGGAGGCCGCAGCTCCTACAATGAGCAGTTCTTC. The encoded protein is CASSLNPRLAGGRSSYNEQFF.

This clonotype was counted a few times. The V and J genes are TRBV20-1 and TRBJ1-5; D is possibly TRBD1 (5 bases). The ends were cut back, 3 bases at V and 0 bases at J, with 9 bases in the middle. Per the germline V gene, CDR1 is DFQATT and CDR2 is SNEGSKA (reference sequence). CDR3 length: 14 residues. The chain's CDR3 is CSARGDFSNQPQHF. The CDR3 region has the DNA TGCAGTGCTAGGGGGGACTTTAGCAATCAGCCCCAGCATTTT.

This clonotype was seen only once. The chain recombines TRBV6-1 with TRBJ1-1; D is unclear. The CDR3 length is 16 residues. Trimming removed 5 bases from V and 1 base from J, with 17 bases in between. CDR1 and CDR2 from the germline V gene are MNHNS and SASEGT. This CDR3 reads CASSQDTGDGNTEAFF. For the CDR3, the DNA is TGTGCCAGCAGTCAAGACACCGGTGATGGGAACACTGAAGCTTTCTTT.

The rearrangement links TRBV6-2 or TRBV6-3 to TRBJ1-1; D gene ambiguous. Germline lookup yields CDR1 MNHEY and CDR2 SVGEGT. The V end lost 2 bases, the J end lost 2 bases, and 12 bases lay between the germline ends. The CDR3 runs 15 residues. The CDR3: CASSYRRTLNTEAFF. CDR3 nucleotide sequence: TGTGCCAGCAGTTACAGAAGGACGCTCAACACTGAAGCTTTCTTT.

This rearrangement joins TRBV20-1 to TRBJ2-7; 11 nucleotides align to TRBD2. The trim removed 6 bases at V and 0 bases at J, leaving 13 bases unmatched. The length of the CDR3 is 17 residues. Per germline, CDR1 DFQATT and CDR2 SNEGSKA (reference sequence). CDR3 sequence (DNA): TGCAGTGCCCACCACAACATAGCGGGAGGGCCCTCCTACGAGCAGTACTTC. It codes for CSAHHNIAGGPSYEQYF.

In this sample, this clonotype turned up a few times. The chain has TRBV12-3 or TRBV12-4 and TRBJ2-7; a weak D match, TRBD1 (5 bases). V was shortened by 3 bases and J by 2 bases, with 8 bases between the two germline ends. The CDR3 is 13 residues long. In nucleotides, the CDR3 is TGTGCCAGCAGTTTCCAACAGGCCTACGAGCAGTACTTC. Encoded protein: CASSFQQAYEQYF.

This clonotype was seen only a few times. The gene calls are TRBV20-1 and TRBJ2-7; 9 bases agree with TRBD2. Trimming at V came to 5 bases and at J to 3 bases, leaving 8 bases not matched to a gene. The CDR3 loop spans 14 amino acids. Germline V CDR1 and CDR2: DFQATT, SNEGSKA (reference sequence). The CDR3 DNA sequence: TGCAGTGCTGCATTAGCGGGAGCCGACTACGAGCAGTACTTC. This gives the protein CSAALAGADYEQYF.

This clonotype was recorded many times. The chain joins TRBV5-1 to TRBJ1-5; D ambiguous. The CDR3 covers 15 residues. Germline V gives CDR1 SGHRS, CDR2 YFSETQ. The V end was cut by 2 bases, the J end by 0 bases, with 9 bases between. This CDR3 is CASSFDGYSNQPQHF. CDR3 sequence (DNA): TGCGCCAGCAGCTTTGACGGTTATAGCAATCAGCCCCAGCATTTT.

This clonotype was seen more than once but under ten times. J is TRBJ1-1 and V is TRBV30; D not resolved. V dropped 2 bases and J dropped 4 bases, with 11 bases sitting between them. The CDR3 loop spans 13 amino acids. Germline lookup yields CDR1 GTSNPN and CDR2 SVGIG (reference sequence). The CDR3 nucleotides read TGTGCCTGGAGTTTTTCTGAAGGCACTGAAGCTTTCTTT. It encodes CAWSFSEGTEAFF.

The chain joins TRBV5-1 to TRBJ2-7, with 9 positions matching TRBD2. The length of the CDR3 is 17 residues. Per germline, CDR1 SGHRS and CDR2 YFSETQ. Germline trimming cut 4 bases from V and 1 base from J; bases unmatched to any gene: 12. The CDR3 protein is CASSQELAGGTSYEQYF. The CDR3 nucleotides are TGCGCCAGCAGCCAGGAACTAGCGGGCGGTACTTCCTACGAGCAGTACTTC.